The 18 T cell receptor beta chains below were found in one sample sequenced in a study of T cells in Graves' hyperthyroidism and ophthalmopathy. TCR beta CDR3 sequences were amplified from RNA transcripts. Researchers ran a first-round RT-PCR on the TCR CDR3 using the HTBI primer set. TCRdb fed the multiplex PCR reads into MiXCR, producing one record per CDR3 protein. Seen here are 500,000 to 800,000 distinct CDR3 sequences, over 40% observed once, and the top ten hold approximately 6.8%. Input material: peripheral blood or thyroid tissue (not recorded which). Source of these receptors: an adult man with Graves' disease, either hyperthyroidism or ophthalmopathy (not recorded which).

Ten or more counts support this clonotype. The chain carries TRBV7-8 and TRBJ2-5, with 7 bases aligning to TRBD2. This CDR3 spans 12 amino acids. The V gene's germline CDR1 is SGHVS and CDR2 FQNEAQ. V lost 7 bases to trimming and J lost 3 bases; unmatched junction nucleotides: 2. The CDR3 here is CASTLAEETQYF. CDR3 nucleotide sequence: TGTGCCAGCACCCTAGCGGAAGAGACCCAGTACTTC.

The chain joins TRBV10-1 to TRBJ2-2, with D possibly TRBD1 on 6 matching bases. CDR3 length: 14 residues. V lost 3 bases and J 3 bases, leaving 8 bases between the germline ends. Germline-derived CDR1 and CDR2 are WNHNN and SYGVQD (reference sequence). CDR3 sequence: CASSEQGDTGELFF. The DNA for the CDR3 is TGCGCCAGCAGTGAACAGGGCGACACCGGGGAGCTGTTTTTT.

J is TRBJ1-1 and V is TRBV10-3, with D perhaps TRBD1 (6 bases). CDR3 size: 11 residues. The V and J ends lost 6 bases and 7 bases respectively, with 9 bases between them. Germline-derived CDR1 and CDR2 are ENHRY and SYGVKD. Written as DNA, the CDR3 is TGTGCCATCAGCCGGACAGTTGAAGCTTTCTTT. Its protein is CAISRTVEAFF.

The genes are TRBV12-3 or TRBV12-4 and TRBJ1-1; no clear D. CDR3 size: 13 residues. The germline V and J ends were trimmed by 3 bases and 4 bases, with 9 bases remaining between them. The CDR3 bases are TGTGCCAGCAGTTTTATGCAGCCCACTGAAGCTTTCTTT. Its translation: CASSFMQPTEAFF.

The V and J genes are TRBV20-1 and TRBJ1-4, with D maybe TRBD1 (5 bases). In germline, CDR1 is DFQATT, CDR2 SNEGSKA (reference sequence). Trimming removed 3 bases at V and 5 bases at J, with 16 bases between. CDR3 size: 15 residues. The CDR3 sequence: CSASGLAGVNEKLFF. The CDR3 DNA sequence: TGCAGTGCTAGTGGGCTGGCGGGGGTAAATGAAAAACTGTTTTTT.

The chain is built from TRBV6-1 and TRBJ1-2, with 7 bases identical to TRBD1. The germline V gene encodes CDR1 MNHNS and CDR2 SASEGT. This CDR3 is built from 15 residues. V was pared by 4 bases and J by 2 bases, with 7 bases of the junction left unmatched. CDR3 sequence reads: CASSVGGRRNYGYTF. CDR3 nucleotide sequence: TGTGCCAGCAGTGTAGGGGGCAGGCGAAACTATGGCTACACCTTC.

This clonotype has ten or more counts. This chain uses TRBV7-9 with TRBJ2-7, with TRBD1 identical over 8 bases. J gave up 2 bases and V 3 bases, and 3 bases lay outside the gene matches. The CDR3 loop spans 14 amino acids. The germline V gene has CDR1 SEHNR and CDR2 FQNEAQ (reference sequence). CDR3: CASSLRQGTYEQYF. Written as DNA, the CDR3 is TGTGCCAGCAGCTTGCGACAGGGGACCTACGAGCAGTACTTC.

This clonotype has only a few counts. This chain joins TRBV7-2 and TRBJ2-5; possible D gene TRBD2, 6 bases. Germline loops: CDR1 SGHTA, CDR2 FQGNSA. V lost 3 bases, J lost 1 base, and 9 bases lay in between. The CDR3 contains 14 residues. CDR3 sequence (DNA): TGTGCCAGCAGCTTCCGGGGGATCCAAGAGACCCAGTACTTC. It yields the protein CASSFRGIQETQYF.

The chain employs TRBV29-1 and TRBJ1-1; maybe TRBD1 (6 bases). With 3 bases removed from V and 8 bases from J, the gap between germline ends came to 10 bases. Germline CDR1 SQVTM, CDR2 ANQGSEA. The CDR3 has 11 residues. The CDR3 DNA is TGCAGCGTTGATCGTACAGGGGAAGCTTTCTTT. Amino acid sequence: CSVDRTGEAFF.

The CDR3 reads CASSKGQRTYNEQFF. The CDR3, as DNA: TGTGCCAGCAGCAAGGGACAGAGGACCTACAATGAGCAGTTCTTC. This chain connects TRBV7-9 to TRBJ2-1, with TRBD1 matching over 7 bases. Trimming removed 5 bases from V and 2 bases from J; junction bases left unmatched: 6. Germline V CDR1 and CDR2: SEHNR, FQNEAQ (reference sequence). The CDR3 spans 15 residues. Together with reference TRBV7-9 and TRBJ2-1, the CDR3 gives the full variable domain: DTGVSQNPRHKITKRGQNVTFRCDPISEHNRLYWYRQTLGQGPEFLTYFQNEAQLEKSRLLSDRFSAERPKGSFSTLEIQRTEQGDSAMYLCASSKGQRTYNEQFFGPGTRLTVL.

This chain connects TRBV10-3 to TRBJ2-3; D not certain. Trimming cost V 3 bases and J 3 bases, with 7 bases left between them. This CDR3 is built from 13 residues. Germline V gene data show CDR1 as ENHRY and CDR2 as SYGVKD. DNA for the CDR3: TGTGCCATCAGTGACCCCCAGACAGATACGCAGTATTTT. Residues: CAISDPQTDTQYF.

In this sample, this clonotype turned up many times. This chain joins TRBV13 and TRBJ2-5; no clear D. V shed 0 bases and J shed 6 bases, with 11 bases lying between them. The germline gives CDR1 PRHDT, CDR2 FYEKMQ (reference sequence). The CDR3 sequence is 14 residues long. CDR3 in DNA: TGTGCCAGCAGCTTAGGCGTTACAGTCAAGACCCAGTACTTC. Amino acids: CASSLGVTVKTQYF. The full variable domain, with the rest looked up from reference TRBV13 and TRBJ2-5, is AAGVIQSPRHLIKEKRETATLKCYPIPRHDTVYWYQQGPGQDPQFLISFYEKMQSDKGSIPDRFSAQQFSDYHSELNMSSLELGDSALYFCASSLGVTVKTQYFGPGTRLLVL.

At least ten counts were recorded for this clonotype. The rearrangement links TRBV29-1 to TRBJ1-1; 8 bases line up with TRBD1. Germline CDR1 SQVTM, CDR2 ANQGSEA. V lost 6 bases, J lost 1 base, and 7 bases stayed unmatched. This CDR3 has 14 residues. The CDR3 loop reads CSVAEGTGNTEAFF. CDR3 nucleotide sequence: TGCAGCGTGGCGGAGGGGACAGGGAACACTGAAGCTTTCTTT.

The rearrangement links TRBV29-1 to TRBJ2-7; TRBD2 might be the D (5 bases). CDR3 length: 10 residues. V lost 8 bases and J 5 bases, leaving 10 bases between the germline ends. Germline V lookup: CDR1 SQVTM, CDR2 ANQGSEA. CDR3 nucleotides: TGCAGCCAGGCGGGCGACGAGCAGTACTTC. It encodes CSQAGDEQYF.

This clonotype was seen only a few times. The rearrangement links TRBV11-2 to TRBJ2-2, with 11 bases fitting TRBD2. This CDR3 spans 17 amino acids. V lost 6 bases to trimming and J lost 1 base; unmatched junction nucleotides: 7. In germline, CDR1 is SGHAT, CDR2 FQNNGV. The CDR3 DNA reads as TGTGCCAGCAGACGAATAGCGGGGGGGCTGAACACCGGGGAGCTGTTTTTT. It is translated as CASRRIAGGLNTGELFF.

V gene TRBV19 combines with J gene TRBJ1-5, with TRBD1 matching 10 bases. Germline V gene data show CDR1 as LNHDA and CDR2 as SQIVND (reference sequence). Losses at the gene ends were 9 bases for V and 6 bases for J; bases not matched to a gene: 8. CDR3 length: 14 amino acids. DNA for the CDR3: TGTGCCAGCAGTGGTGGGACAGGGGTTCAGCCCCAGCATTTT. Amino acids: CASSGGTGVQPQHF. Combining the CDR3 with reference TRBV19 and TRBJ1-5 gives the whole variable domain DGGITQSPKYLFRKEGQNVTLSCEQNLNHDAMYWYRQDPGQGLRLIYYSQIVNDFQKGDIAEGYSVSREKKESFPLTVTSAQKNPTAFYLCASSGGTGVQPQHFGDGTRLSIL.

This clonotype was recorded a few times. V and J are TRBV2 and TRBJ1-1; D gene uncertain. Per the germline V gene, CDR1 is SNHLY and CDR2 is FYNNEI. The CDR3 is made up of 14 amino acids. The V end lost 1 base, the J end lost 0 bases, and 6 bases lay between the germline ends. CDR3 amino acids: CASSEGSVNTEAFF. CDR3 sequence (DNA): TGTGCCAGCAGTGAAGGGTCCGTGAACACTGAAGCTTTCTTT. Using reference TRBV2 and TRBJ1-1 for the parts outside the CDR3, the full variable domain is EPEVTQTPSHQVTQMGQEVILRCVPISNHLYFYWYRQILGQKVEFLVSFYNNEISEKSEIFDDQFSVERPDGSNFTLKIRSTKLEDSAMYFCASSEGSVNTEAFFGQGTRLTVV.

This clonotype was counted ten times or more. The CDR3 DNA follows: TGTGCCACCAGTGACTACAGGGGGTCACCCCTCCACTTT. Its protein product is CATSDYRGSPLHF. The chain employs TRBV24-1 and TRBJ1-6, with 8 bases fitting TRBD1. V was clipped by 4 bases and J by 10 bases; unmatched bases: 2. The germline V gene has CDR1 KGHDR and CDR2 SFDVKD. This CDR3 contains 13 residues.